The 10 T cell receptor beta chains below were found in one sample sequenced in a study of CD8+ T cells in alopecia areata. Treatment reported: oral pan-JAK inhibitor, 5-10 mg twice daily. Extracted from the samples, RNA was reverse transcribed into cDNA to serve as the sequencing template. Sequencing was performed with immunoSEQ multiplex PCR; in TCRdb, only in-frame clones are kept and a portion is missing. The sample holds about 210,000 clones, more than 30% seen once. The specimen was CD4+ T cells sorted from blood, collected around week 31, from a patient treated with tofacitinib. The source is a human donor with alopecia areata.

The DNA for the CDR3 is TGTGCCAGCAGTCGGACAGGGGGCGCCACGGGCTATGGCTACACCTTC. Translation: CASSRTGGATGYGYTF. V and J are TRBV6-6 and TRBJ1-2; 11 nucleotides align to TRBD1. This CDR3 is 16 amino acids long. The ends lost 5 bases at V and 4 bases at J; junction bases unmatched: 9. Germline V gene data show CDR1 as MNHNY and CDR2 as SVGAGI (reference sequence).

CDR3 amino acids: CASSLQAGSPLHF. DNA for the CDR3: TGTGCCAGCAGCTTGCAAGCGGGTTCACCCCTCCACTTT. The genes are TRBV7-9 and TRBJ1-6; D uncertain. The germline gives CDR1 SEHNR, CDR2 FQNEAQ (reference sequence). CDR3 size: 13 residues. Trimming took off 3 bases at V and 9 bases at J, with 9 bases between the two ends.

The chain links TRBV5-1 to TRBJ2-3; the D is unclear. V was trimmed by 3 bases and J by 2 bases, leaving 25 bases between them. Germline lookup yields CDR1 SGHRS and CDR2 YFSETQ. This CDR3 has 19 residues. CDR3 protein: CASSSNNLGARMNTDTQYF. CDR3 sequence (DNA): TGCGCCAGCAGCTCAAACAACCTCGGAGCACGGATGAACACAGATACGCAGTATTTT.

Note on this clone: An end of the junction does not agree with germline; a read error may underlie this. The chain links TRBV7-7 to TRBJ2-7; D perhaps matches TRBD1 (5 bases). The DNA end favors TRBJ2-5, so the J call may be wrong. The V gene's germline CDR1 is SSHAT and CDR2 FNYEAQ (reference sequence). This CDR3 is built from 14 residues. The chain's CDR3 is CASSRGAWEETQYF. Written as DNA, the CDR3 is TGTGCTAGCAGCCGTGGGGCCTGGGAAGAGACCCAGTACTTC.

The J gene is TRBJ1-5, the V gene TRBV6-1; no clear D. The germline CDR1 and CDR2 sequences are MNHNS and SASEGT. The CDR3 is 14 amino acids. Deletions cut 1 base from V and 6 bases from J, with 10 bases between. The CDR3 DNA follows: TGTGCCAGCAGTGAAGGGTGGACGGGTCAGCCCCAGCATTTT. This codes for CASSEGWTGQPQHF.

This clone has just one count. The chain carries TRBV5-1 and TRBJ2-3, with D possibly TRBD1 on 6 matching bases. This CDR3 is 15 amino acids long. CDR1 and CDR2 (germline): SGHRS, YFSETQ. Deletions cut 1 base from V and 5 bases from J, with 14 bases between. CDR3 DNA: TGCGCCAGCAGCTTGAAGGGACAAGTGCAAGATACGCAGTATTTT. It is translated as CASSLKGQVQDTQYF.

This clone was detected many times. The CDR3 region is CASTQGSFDYGYTF. CDR3 coding DNA: TGTGCCAGTACCCAAGGGTCGTTTGACTATGGCTACACCTTC. The chain joins TRBV19 to TRBJ1-2, with D hard to call. Trimming stripped 7 bases from V and 3 bases from J, with 15 bases between. Germline V gives CDR1 LNHDA, CDR2 SQIVND (reference sequence). This CDR3 spans 14 amino acids. Based on the CDR3 plus reference TRBV19 and TRBJ1-2, the full variable domain is DGGITQSPKYLFRKEGQNVTLSCEQNLNHDAMYWYRQDPGQGLRLIYYSQIVNDFQKGDIAEGYSVSREKKESFPLTVTSAQKNPTAFYLCASTQGSFDYGYTFGSGTRLTVV.

J is TRBJ1-2 and V is TRBV30; D is undetermined. Trimming pared 4 bases from V and 5 bases from J, leaving 14 bases between. Germline CDR1 GTSNPN, CDR2 SVGIG (reference sequence). The CDR3 loop spans 13 amino acids. CDR3 DNA: TGTGCCTGGATCCCGCCGGGAGGATATGGCTACACCTTC. Translation: CAWIPPGGYGYTF.

V gene TRBV6-5 combines with J gene TRBJ1-2; D unclear. CDR3 length: 14 amino acids. V was pared by 5 bases and J by 6 bases, with 16 bases between. The V gene's germline CDR1 is MNHEY and CDR2 SVGAGI. The DNA of the CDR3 is TGTGCCAGCAGTCTCCGCGGCAGCGGGGATGGCTACACCTTC. Translation gives CASSLRGSGDGYTF.

The gene calls are TRBV27 and TRBJ1-5; no clear D. The CDR3 is made up of 14 amino acids. Trimming removed 3 bases from V and 7 bases from J, with 13 bases in between. In germline, CDR1 is MNHEY, CDR2 SMNVEV (reference sequence). The CDR3 DNA follows: TGTGCCAGCAGTTTCAGACGGAGCTTCCAGCCCCAGCATTTT. It specifies CASSFRRSFQPQHF.